The source of this TCR beta chain is a study of blood T cell repertoires in COVID-19 (dated by TCRdb to 2018 to 2021). Broadly, across the study: Collaborator samples came from the United States, Italy and Spain and covered acute and convalescent phases of COVID-19. The material from the prospective study consisted of cDNA or gDNA derived from T cells, B-cell-depleted T cells, or PBMCs. The dataset comprised deeply sampled blood TCRbeta repertoires from subjects exposed to, actively infected with, or recovered from COVID-19. The repertoires were released in a freely available public database intended as a resource for research on the immune response to SARS-CoV-2. The samples were drawn from two sources: the first 160 participants of the ongoing ImmuneRACE study, and 1,200 or so subjects contributed by 6 global collaborators. A de-identified subject ID, COVID-19 status, age in years and sex were almost always included in the sample metadata. Where available, HLA class I and class II types were taken from metadata supplied by the sample provider and were not determined by assay-based typing. Here is what the overall study found, with its caveats: The amount of clinical and demographic metadata varied by source and participant and was provided uncurated.

As to this clone: It has no known antigen specificity. No clone much larger than this one lies a single base away; base qualities are absent.

The immunoSEQ Assay, a bias-controlled multiplex PCR, was used to amplify TCRbeta CDR3 regions from genomic DNA. From the authors' description of their analysis: Within the assay, amplification of reference gene primers was used to estimate how many nucleated cells each sample contained. Sequence reads were collapsed and filtered to measure the absolute abundance of every unique TCRbeta CDR3 rearrangement. For each sample, productive Simpson clonality was calculated as the square root of Simpson's diversity index over productive rearrangements. TCRdb took this table from immuneACCESS and kept in-frame rearrangements with V and J called. Such tables lack part of the clones; where checked against another copy, unresolved V genes explain under half of the gap, and the rest is unexplained. V, J and clone size derive from that table, while D and trimming were established from the DNA sequence. For this sample the table gives 200,000 to 300,000 clones, of which around 90% were detected only once. The ten largest clones represent over 0.8% of the sample.

At one collaborating source in Seattle, patients were enrolled during active infection and were followed longitudinally through the course of disease. Whole blood was collected in K2EDTA tubes by collaborating institutions according to the institutions' own protocols. For TCRbeta analysis, collaborators shipped samples in one of three forms: frozen whole blood, isolated PBMCs, or DNA extracted from either of those sample types. The sequence was obtained from a man aged 30 to 39 with COVID-19, enrolled during active disease. The sample comprised peripheral blood.

At the DNA level, the sequence is TGTGCCAGCAGCTCACTACTAGCGGGGGGCTACTACAATGAGCAGTTCTTC. It translates to CASSSLLAGGYYNEQFF. This sequence uses TRBV9 and TRBJ2-1; TRBD2 lines up with 12 middle nucleotides. The cysteine opens and the phenylalanine closes a CDR3 of 17 amino acids. Left in the record is the CDR3 DNA by itself, 51 bases read in frame from the first base. From the germline V gene, CDR1 is SGDLS and CDR2 is YYNGEE. The junction shows trimming of 4 bases on V and 3 bases on J, and the gene matches do not reach 8 bases of it. With all but the CDR3 taken from the reference TRBV9 and TRBJ2-1 genes, the full variable domain is: DSGVTQTPKHLITATGQRVTLRCSPRSGDLSVYWYQQSLDQGLQFLIQYYNGEERAKGNILERFSAQQFPDLHSELNLSSLELGDSALYFCASSSLLAGGYYNEQFFGPGTRLTVL.